A single sample is the source of the 26 T cell receptor beta chains below, sequenced in a study of T-cell memory formation after mild COVID-19. TCRdb recomputed calls from the 5' RACE reads with MiXCR, one row per CDR3 protein. The table shows a few hundred thousand distinct CDR3 sequences, with around a fifth occurring only once. The sample was PBMCs or a T cell subset sorted from them (not recorded which). The receptor set was obtained from a man between 18 and 29 years old who had mild COVID-19 (a few samples of this study predate the infection). Cell type and time point are not known.

This clonotype has only a few counts. V and J are TRBV20-1 and TRBJ1-1; 7 bases are a match to TRBD1. From germline, CDR1 is DFQATT and CDR2 SNEGSKA (reference sequence). V lost 3 bases to trimming and J lost 5 bases; unmatched junction nucleotides: 12. The CDR3 consists of 15 residues. This CDR3 reads CSARMGGGERTEAFF. As DNA, the CDR3 is TGCAGTGCTAGGATGGGAGGGGGCGAGAGGACTGAAGCTTTCTTT.

This clonotype was seen only a few times. A much larger clone sits a single nucleotide away, making a read error possible. The chain carries TRBV7-9 and TRBJ2-2; TRBD1 agrees at 11 bases. The CDR3 consists of 16 residues. Germline loops: CDR1 SEHNR, CDR2 FQNEAQ (reference sequence). The chain's CDR3 is CASSSRTGGDTVELFF. DNA for the CDR3: TGTGCCAGCAGCTCACGGACAGGGGGCGACACCGTGGAGCTGTTTTTT.

This clonotype was seen only a few times. V usage is TRBV4-1 and J usage is TRBJ2-3, with no clear D. Between the trimmed V and J ends, which lost 1 base and 2 bases, there was a span of 7 bases. This CDR3 has 14 residues. In germline, CDR1 is MGHRA, CDR2 YSYEKL. The CDR3, as DNA: TGCGCCAGCAGCCAAGGCAGGTACACAGATACGCAGTATTTT. Amino acids: CASSQGRYTDTQYF.

The chain recombines TRBV20-1 with TRBJ2-3; D perhaps matches TRBD2 (5 bases). The V gene lost 3 bases and the J gene lost 0 bases, with 19 bases spanning the gap. Germline values: CDR1 DFQATT, CDR2 SNEGSKA (reference sequence). The CDR3 length is 17 residues. The CDR3 loop is CSASWLAVRSSTDTQYF. The CDR3 bases are TGCAGTGCTAGTTGGCTAGCAGTAAGGTCTAGCACAGATACGCAGTATTTT.

This clonotype was observed a handful of times. The chain is built from TRBV19 and TRBJ1-2, with 9 bases aligning to TRBD1. Trimming took 2 bases from V and 4 from J; bases not matched to a gene: 5. The CDR3 is 15 amino acids. Germline V CDR1 and CDR2: LNHDA, SQIVND (reference sequence). CDR3 bases: TGTGCCAGTAGTATACAGTCGACAGGGGGCTATGGCTACACCTTC. Amino acids: CASSIQSTGGYGYTF.

The rearrangement links TRBV29-1 to TRBJ2-4; D is ambiguous. The CDR3 length is 11 residues. V lost 2 bases to trimming and J lost 7 bases, with 6 bases between them. The germline V gene encodes CDR1 SQVTM and CDR2 ANQGSEA. The CDR3 spells CSVESVNIQYF. The DNA of the CDR3 is TGCAGCGTTGAAAGTGTGAACATTCAGTACTTC.

The chain recombines TRBV4-2 with TRBJ1-4; the D is unclear. The V gene's germline CDR1 is LGHNA and CDR2 YNFKEQ. This CDR3 is built from 14 residues. The V gene lost 4 bases and the J gene lost 0 bases, with 6 bases spanning the gap. For the CDR3, the DNA is TGTGCCAGCAGCCCCCAGGCAACTAATGAAAAACTGTTTTTT. It yields the protein CASSPQATNEKLFF.

In this sample, this clonotype turned up a few times. The genes are TRBV5-1 and TRBJ2-1; 9 positions agree with TRBD2. The J segment lost 6 bases and the V segment lost 1 base, leaving 5 bases of the junction unmatched. CDR1 and CDR2 from the germline V gene are SGHRS and YFSETQ. The CDR3 runs 15 residues. The CDR3 protein is CASSLRRGGLNEQFF. The CDR3 DNA reads as TGCGCCAGCAGCTTGAGGCGGGGGGGCCTCAATGAGCAGTTCTTC.

This chain links TRBV7-2 with TRBJ1-2, with TRBD1 matching 8 bases. Trimming removed 5 bases from V and 4 bases from J; junction bases left unmatched: 6. Germline V gene lookup returns CDR1 SGHTA and CDR2 FQGNSA. This CDR3 region has 14 residues. CDR3 sequence (DNA): TGTGCCAGCAGCGTCGGACAGGGCGGCTATGGCTACACCTTC. Translating gives CASSVGQGGYGYTF. Together with reference TRBV7-2 and TRBJ1-2, the CDR3 gives the full variable domain: GAGVSQSPSNKVTEKGKDVELRCDPISGHTALYWYRQSLGQGLEFLIYFQGNSAPDKSGLPSDRFSAERTGGSVSTLTIQRTQQEDSAVYLCASSVGQGGYGYTFGSGTRLTVV.

The chain recombines TRBV29-1 with TRBJ2-2; the D call may be TRBD1 or TRBD2 (5 bases each). The ends were cut back, 7 bases at V and 6 bases at J, with 18 bases in the middle. CDR1 and CDR2 (germline): SQVTM, ANQGSEA. CDR3 length: 14 residues. The CDR3 is CSARDGVSAGELFF. CDR3 DNA: TGCAGCGCCAGGGACGGCGTAAGCGCCGGGGAGCTGTTTTTT.

This clonotype was counted a few times. The genes are TRBV19 and TRBJ1-1; 8 bases fit TRBD1. With V trimmed by 10 bases and J by 1 base, 5 bases remained unmatched. Germline V lookup: CDR1 LNHDA, CDR2 SQIVND (reference sequence). The CDR3 loop spans 13 amino acids. The CDR3 DNA follows: TGTGCCACCACCGGGACAGGGAACACTGAAGCTTTCTTT. As protein: CATTGTGNTEAFF.

The genes are TRBV20-1 and TRBJ1-1, with TRBD1 as a possible D gene (6 bases). Deletions cut 6 bases from V and 1 base from J, with 12 bases between. Germline loops: CDR1 DFQATT, CDR2 SNEGSKA (reference sequence). CDR3 size: 13 residues. CDR3 DNA: TGCAGTGCGACCCTACAGGGGAACACTGAAGCTTTCTTT. Translated, it gives CSATLQGNTEAFF.

The chain links TRBV12-3 or TRBV12-4 to TRBJ1-1; D uncertain. CDR3 length: 14 residues. Trimming took off 5 bases at V and 4 bases at J, with 14 bases between the two ends. The CDR3 loop reads CASSPTVRGTEAFF. For the CDR3, the DNA is TGTGCCAGCAGTCCGACGGTAAGAGGCACTGAAGCTTTCTTT.

This clonotype occurred a few times. V is TRBV20-1 and J is TRBJ1-2; 7 positions match TRBD1. This CDR3 comprises 12 residues. J gave up 3 bases and V 4 bases, and 2 bases lay outside the gene matches. In germline, CDR1 is DFQATT, CDR2 SNEGSKA (reference sequence). The CDR3 loop reads CSATGGDYGYTF. The CDR3 nucleotides read TGCAGTGCTACAGGGGGTGACTATGGCTACACCTTC.

J is TRBJ1-2 and V is TRBV9; possible D gene TRBD1, 5 bases. This CDR3 is built from 14 residues. From germline, CDR1 is SGDLS and CDR2 YYNGEE. V was cut by 3 bases and J by 8 bases, with 17 bases left in between. Here the CDR3 reads CASSDRGLTSGYTF. The CDR3 DNA reads TGTGCCAGCAGCGATCGGGGACTGACTTCCGGCTACACCTTC.

Only a few counts were recorded for this clonotype. The chain links TRBV5-1 to TRBJ2-5, with 8 bases that match TRBD1. CDR1 is SGHRS, CDR2 YFSETQ, per germline. This CDR3 has 14 amino acids. V lost 4 bases and J lost 5; bases outside the gene matches: 7. Here the CDR3 reads CASSATGAEETQYF. CDR3 in DNA: TGCGCCAGCAGCGCGACAGGGGCTGAGGAGACCCAGTACTTC.

A few counts support this clonotype. The gene calls are TRBV7-2 and TRBJ2-3, with D perhaps being TRBD1 or TRBD2 (6 bases each). The germline V and J ends were trimmed by 2 bases and 1 base, with 13 bases remaining between them. The CDR3 has 16 amino acids. The germline V gene has CDR1 SGHTA and CDR2 FQGNSA. The CDR3 DNA is TGTGCCAGCAGCTTATCCCCGGGGGCGGGCACAGATACGCAGTATTTT. Protein sequence: CASSLSPGAGTDTQYF.

The CDR3 nucleotides read TGTGCCACCACGGAAGACGAGTCAGATACGCAGTATTTT. It specifies CATTEDESDTQYF. The chain is built from TRBV24-1 and TRBJ2-3; no firm D call. The CDR3 covers 13 residues. Germline CDR1 KGHDR, CDR2 SFDVKD. V was trimmed by 8 bases and J by 4 bases, leaving 12 bases between them.

The chain links TRBV5-1 to TRBJ2-7; D perhaps matches TRBD1 (6 bases). Deletions cut 0 bases from V and 10 bases from J, with 8 bases between. CDR3 length: 11 amino acids. Germline lookup yields CDR1 SGHRS and CDR2 YFSETQ. CDR3: CASSLGQVQYF. In DNA, the CDR3 is TGCGCCAGCAGCTTGGGACAGGTCCAGTACTTC.

CDR3: CSARGLMNTEAFF. CDR3 sequence (DNA): TGCAGTGCTAGAGGTCTCATGAACACTGAAGCTTTCTTT. The chain is built from TRBV20-1 and TRBJ1-1, with D uncertain. The CDR3 has 13 amino acids. Germline values: CDR1 DFQATT, CDR2 SNEGSKA (reference sequence). Between the trimmed V and J ends, which lost 1 base and 0 bases, there was a span of 6 bases.

This clonotype was picked up a small number of times. The chain is built from TRBV29-1 and TRBJ2-1; 9 bases line up with TRBD2. The V gene end was trimmed by 1 base and the J gene end by 0 bases; junction bases not matched to a gene: 10. The germline V gene encodes CDR1 SQVTM and CDR2 ANQGSEA. CDR3 length: 18 amino acids. CDR3 bases: TGCAGCGTTGAAGGGGTAGCGGGGGCCCAGAGCTCCTACAATGAGCAGTTCTTC. As protein: CSVEGVAGAQSSYNEQFF.

V and J are TRBV28 and TRBJ1-5; D not certain. CDR3 length: 17 amino acids. V was shortened by 8 bases and J by 0 bases, with 20 bases between the two germline ends. The germline gives CDR1 MDHEN, CDR2 SYDVKM. CDR3 sequence (DNA): TGTGCCAGCCTTAACCATGGCAGTCCTCATAGCAATCAGCCCCAGCATTTT. As protein: CASLNHGSPHSNQPQHF.

V usage is TRBV7-2 and J usage is TRBJ2-7; D is unclear. The ends were cut back, 2 bases at V and 5 bases at J, with 13 bases in the middle. This CDR3 is built from 14 residues. CDR1 is SGHTA, CDR2 FQGNSA, per germline. Written as DNA, the CDR3 is TGTGCCAGCAGCTTACCGACCCTGATCGACGAGCAGTACTTC. Residues: CASSLPTLIDEQYF. The full variable domain, completed using reference TRBV7-2 and TRBJ2-7, is GAGVSQSPSNKVTEKGKDVELRCDPISGHTALYWYRQSLGQGLEFLIYFQGNSAPDKSGLPSDRFSAERTGGSVSTLTIQRTQQEDSAVYLCASSLPTLIDEQYFGPGTRLTVT.

J is TRBJ1-1 and V is TRBV4-3; D call uncertain. Germline CDR1 LGHNA, CDR2 YSLEER. The germline V and J ends were trimmed by 4 bases and 4 bases, with 10 bases remaining between them. CDR3 size: 13 residues. The CDR3 DNA is TGCGCCAGCAGCCGGAGGGTCGGCACTGAAGCTTTCTTT. Amino acids: CASSRRVGTEAFF.

This chain uses TRBV7-2 with TRBJ1-1; 10 nucleotides align to TRBD1. V was clipped by 5 bases and J by 1 base; unmatched bases: 13. This CDR3 has 18 residues. The germline V gene encodes CDR1 SGHTA and CDR2 FQGNSA. The CDR3 spells CASSPLVGTGVTNTEAFF. In DNA form, the CDR3 reads TGTGCCAGCAGCCCATTAGTGGGGACAGGGGTTACGAACACTGAAGCTTTCTTT.

V gene TRBV20-1 combines with J gene TRBJ1-2, with 8 nucleotides matching TRBD1. The length of the CDR3 is 13 residues. The germline V gene has CDR1 DFQATT and CDR2 SNEGSKA (reference sequence). The J segment lost 6 bases and the V segment lost 8 bases, leaving 11 bases of the junction unmatched. This CDR3 is CSRSDRGENGYTF. The CDR3 DNA reads as TGCAGTCGGTCAGACAGGGGAGAGAATGGCTACACCTTC.